This T cell receptor (beta chain) was sequenced in a study of blood T cell repertoires in COVID-19. Profiled with immunoSEQ multiplex PCR; TCRdb holds only in-frame clones, not every one. This table holds roughly 200,000 clones, roughly 84% found once. The specimen sequenced was PBMCs or T cells enriched from blood (not recorded which). The origin of this receptor is a man aged 25-45 years in a cohort exposed to, infected with or recovered from COVID-19 (not recorded which).

CDR3 residues: CASSEQVGGYTF. Here the CDR3 DNA reads TGTGCCAGTAGTGAGCAGGTCGGTGGCTACACCTTC. The chain links TRBV19 to TRBJ1-2; no definite D call. This CDR3 has 12 amino acids. Germline CDR1 reads LNHDA; CDR2 reads SQIVND (reference sequence). Trimming took off 5 bases at V and 7 bases at J, with 11 bases between the two ends. Filled out from reference TRBV19 and TRBJ1-2, the complete variable domain reads DGGITQSPKYLFRKEGQNVTLSCEQNLNHDAMYWYRQDPGQGLRLIYYSQIVNDFQKGDIAEGYSVSREKKESFPLTVTSAQKNPTAFYLCASSEQVGGYTFGSGTRLTVV.